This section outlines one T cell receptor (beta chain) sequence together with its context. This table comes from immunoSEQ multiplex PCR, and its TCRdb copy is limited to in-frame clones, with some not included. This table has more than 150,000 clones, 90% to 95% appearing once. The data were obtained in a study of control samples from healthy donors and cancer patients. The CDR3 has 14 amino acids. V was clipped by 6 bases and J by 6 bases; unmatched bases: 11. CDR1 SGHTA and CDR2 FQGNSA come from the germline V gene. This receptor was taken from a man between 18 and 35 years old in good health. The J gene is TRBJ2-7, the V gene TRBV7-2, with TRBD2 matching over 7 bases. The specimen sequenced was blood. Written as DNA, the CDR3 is TGTGCCAGCAGGACCGGGGGGACCTTTCTCGAGCAGTACTTC. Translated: CASRTGGTFLEQYF.